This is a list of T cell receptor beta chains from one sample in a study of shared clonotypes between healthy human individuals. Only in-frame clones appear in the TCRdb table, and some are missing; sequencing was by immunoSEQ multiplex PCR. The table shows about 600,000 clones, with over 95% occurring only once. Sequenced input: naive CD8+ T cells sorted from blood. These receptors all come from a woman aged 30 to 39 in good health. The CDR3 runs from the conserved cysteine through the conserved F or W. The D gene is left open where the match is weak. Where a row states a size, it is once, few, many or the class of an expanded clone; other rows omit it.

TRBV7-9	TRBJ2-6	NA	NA	TGTGCCAGCAGTGACAGCTCTGGGGCCAACGTCCTGACTTTC	CASSDSSGANVLTF
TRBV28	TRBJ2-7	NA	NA	TGTGCCAGCAGTTTTAATGAGCAGTACTTC	CASSFNEQYF
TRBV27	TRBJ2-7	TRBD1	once	TGTGCCAGCAGCCAGGGGACAGGCTCCTACGAGCAGTACTTC	CASSQGTGSYEQYF
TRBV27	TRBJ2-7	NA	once	TGTGCCAGCAGTTTGGGCAGAGCCTACGAGCAGTACTTC	CASSLGRAYEQYF
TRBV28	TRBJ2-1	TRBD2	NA	TGTGCCAGCGAAAGGACTAGCCTCTACAATGAGCAGTTCTTC	CASERTSLYNEQFF
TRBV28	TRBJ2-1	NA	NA	TGTGCCAGCAGTTCTTTCTCCGCCGCCTACAATGAGCAGTTCTTC	CASSSFSAAYNEQFF
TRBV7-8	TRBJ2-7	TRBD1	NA	TGTGCCAGCAGCCCGAAAGGGAGAGGGGGCGGCGGTACCTACGAGCAGTACTTC	CASSPKGRGGGGTYEQYF
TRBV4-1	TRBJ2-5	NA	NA	TGCGCCAGCAGCCAAGCGGGGTATCCGGGGCAGCAGTACTTC	CASSQAGYPGQQYF
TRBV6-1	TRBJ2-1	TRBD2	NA	TGTGCCAGCAGTGAAAGGGGACTAGCGGGTTACAATGAGCAGTTCTTC	CASSERGLAGYNEQFF
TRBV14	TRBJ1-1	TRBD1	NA	TGTGCCAGCAGATCGACAGGGGGCAGTGAAGCTTTCTTT	CASRSTGGSEAFF
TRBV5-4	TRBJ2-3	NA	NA	TGTGCCAGCAGCGATTCCGCCACAGATACGCAGTATTTT	CASSDSATDTQYF
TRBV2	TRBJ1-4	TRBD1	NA	TGTGCCAGCACCCACAGCCGACAGGGGGCAACTAATGAAAAACTGTTTTTT	CASTHSRQGATNEKLFF
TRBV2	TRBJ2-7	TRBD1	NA	TGTGCCAGCAGCGAGCCCGGGACAGGGATCTACGAGCAGTACTTC	CASSEPGTGIYEQYF
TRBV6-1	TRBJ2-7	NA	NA	TGTGCCAGCAGTGATTGGGGGGCTCCTTCCTACGAGCAGTACTTC	CASSDWGAPSYEQYF
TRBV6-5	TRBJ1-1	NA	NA	TGTGCCAGCAGTTCCTGGCCGGGGGGGGCTAACACTGAAGCTTTCTTT	CASSSWPGGANTEAFF
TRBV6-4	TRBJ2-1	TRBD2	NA	TGTGCCAGCAGTTCGAGCGGGAGCTCCTACAATGAGCAGTTCTTC	CASSSSGSSYNEQFF
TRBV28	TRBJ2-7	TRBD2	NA	TGTGCCAGCAGTCCACCCCTAGAGCGGGAGTTATACGAGCAGTACTTC	CASSPPLERELYEQYF
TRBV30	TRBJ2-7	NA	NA	TGTGCCTGGAGCCCAGGGGAGGTCTACGAGCAGTACTTC	CAWSPGEVYEQYF
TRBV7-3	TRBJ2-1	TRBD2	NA	TGTGCCAGCAGCATAACTAGCGGGAGGTGGAATGAGCAGTTCTTC	CASSITSGRWNEQFF
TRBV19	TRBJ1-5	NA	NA	TGTGCCAGTAGTATAACGGTATATAGCAATCAGCCCCAGCATTTT	CASSITVYSNQPQHF
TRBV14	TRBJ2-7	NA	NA	TGTGCCAGCAGCCGCGCGTGGGGGATCCACGAGCAGTACTTC	CASSRAWGIHEQYF
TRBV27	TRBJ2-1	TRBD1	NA	TGTGCCAGCAACACAGGGGGACCATACAATGAGCAGTTCTTC	CASNTGGPYNEQFF
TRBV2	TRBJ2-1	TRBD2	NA	TGTGCCAGCAGTGGAAGACTAGCGGAAGACAATGAGCAGTTCTTC	CASSGRLAEDNEQFF
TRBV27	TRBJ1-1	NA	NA	TGTGCCAGCAGTTTATCGTATGGGGGACCTGAAGCTTTCTTT	CASSLSYGGPEAFF
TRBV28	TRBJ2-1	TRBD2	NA	TGTGCCAGCAGTCTTACTAGCGGCTTTAGCTCCTACAATGAGCAGTTCTTC	CASSLTSGFSSYNEQFF
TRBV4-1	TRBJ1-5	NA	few	TGCGCCAGCAGCCAAGCTACAGGGTCCACTCAGCCCCAGCATTTT	CASSQATGSTQPQHF
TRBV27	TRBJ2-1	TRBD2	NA	TGTGCCAGCGGTCTAGCGGGAGCTGGGGAGCAGTTCTTC	CASGLAGAGEQFF
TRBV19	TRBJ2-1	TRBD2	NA	TGTGCCAGTAGTAGCCGGACTAGTGGTACGTACAATGAGCAGTTCTTC	CASSSRTSGTYNEQFF
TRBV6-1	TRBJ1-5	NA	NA	TGTGCCAGCAGTGATGGCCAGGGCGGACAGCCCCAGCATTTT	CASSDGQGGQPQHF
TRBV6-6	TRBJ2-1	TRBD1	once	TGTGCCAGCAGTCAACAGGGGGCGCGGGACAATGAGCAGTTCTTC	CASSQQGARDNEQFF
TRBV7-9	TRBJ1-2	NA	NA	TGTGCCAGCAGCCTAACAAACAGGGATGCTGGCTACACCTTC	CASSLTNRDAGYTF
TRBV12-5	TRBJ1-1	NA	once	TGTGCTAGTGGTTTGGGGTCCACTGAAGCTTTCTTT	CASGLGSTEAFF
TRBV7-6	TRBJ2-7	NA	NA	TGTGCCAGCAGCGCAGACGTCTACGAGCAGTACTTC	CASSADVYEQYF
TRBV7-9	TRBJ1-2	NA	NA	TGTGCCAGCAGCCCTCGGACCGGCTCGGGTCTGAGTGGCTACACCTTC	CASSPRTGSGLSGYTF
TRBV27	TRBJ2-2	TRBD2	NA	TGTGCCAGCAGTTCAGTGCGTGGTGCGGGAGTCACCGGGGAGCTGTTTTTT	CASSSVRGAGVTGELFF
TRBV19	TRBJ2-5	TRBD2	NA	TGTGCCAGTAGCCCCAACGGGGGGTTTAGTGAGACCCAGTACTTC	CASSPNGGFSETQYF
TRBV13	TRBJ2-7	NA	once	TGTGCCAGCAGCCATAACACGGGACTCGCAGCCTACGAGCAGTACTTC	CASSHNTGLAAYEQYF
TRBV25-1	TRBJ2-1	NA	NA	TGTGCCAGCAGTGTGAGTCGTTCCTACAATGAGCAGTTCTTC	CASSVSRSYNEQFF
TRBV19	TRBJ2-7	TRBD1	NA	TGTGCCACCCAGGGGGACGCCTACGAGCAGTACTTC	CATQGDAYEQYF
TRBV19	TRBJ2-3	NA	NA	TGTGCCAGTAGTATAGGGGAGACTGGCATTCATACGCAGTATTTT	CASSIGETGIHTQYF
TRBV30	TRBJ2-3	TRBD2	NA	TGTGCCTGGAGTGTTGGTAGCGGGACAGATACGCAGTATTTT	CAWSVGSGTDTQYF
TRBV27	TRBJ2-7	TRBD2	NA	TGTGCCAGCAGTCTACTCCGCGGGAGCACCTACGAGCAGTACTTC	CASSLLRGSTYEQYF
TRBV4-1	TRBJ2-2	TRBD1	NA	TGCGCCAGCAGGACAGGGCCCGGGGAGCTGTTTTTT	CASRTGPGELFF
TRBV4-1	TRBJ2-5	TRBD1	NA	TGCGCCAGCAGCCAAGCCCGAACCGGGACAGGGGGCTCTGGCCAAGAGACCCAGTACTTC	CASSQARTGTGGSGQETQYF
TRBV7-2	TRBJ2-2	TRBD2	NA	TGTGCCAGCAGCCCGACCGGGACTAGCGGGTGGCGGGGCACCGGGGAGCTGTTTTTT	CASSPTGTSGWRGTGELFF
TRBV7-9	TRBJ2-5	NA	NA	TGTGCCAGCAGCGCTGGGGTAGAAGAGACCCAGTACTTC	CASSAGVEETQYF
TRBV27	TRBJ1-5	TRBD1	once	TGTGCCAGCAGTGTTAGGGGGCCCAGCAATCAGCCCCAGCATTTT	CASSVRGPSNQPQHF
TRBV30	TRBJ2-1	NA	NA	TGTGCCTGGAGTCCCCCGGAGGGCCCCTCCTACAATGAGCAGTTCTTC	CAWSPPEGPSYNEQFF
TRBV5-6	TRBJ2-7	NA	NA	TGTGCCAGCAGCCCAGGGACAATCTCCTACGAGCAGTACTTC	CASSPGTISYEQYF
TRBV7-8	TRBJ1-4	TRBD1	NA	TGTGCCAGCAGCACGGGACAGGGGGGCGAAAAACTGTTTTTT	CASSTGQGGEKLFF
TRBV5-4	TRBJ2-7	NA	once	TGTGCCAGCACACCCTACGAGCAGTACTTC	CASTPYEQYF
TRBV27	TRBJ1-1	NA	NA	TGTGCCAGCAGTTACCAGGGGTGGACGAACACTGAAGCTTTCTTT	CASSYQGWTNTEAFF